This TCR beta chain was identified during a study of blood T cell repertoires in COVID-19. The data were produced by immunoSEQ multiplex PCR, yet TCRdb's version contains in-frame clones alone and is incomplete. The sample includes roughly 180,000 clones, roughly 80% of them seen just once. With 6 bases removed from V and 4 bases from J, the gap between germline ends came to 12 bases. The CDR3 contains 13 residues. Germline V gene lookup returns CDR1 LGHDT and CDR2 YNNKEL (reference sequence). This sequence originates from a middle-aged woman with acute COVID-19. The V gene is TRBV3-1 (or the pseudogene TRBV3-2), the J gene TRBJ2-5; D gene uncertain. Sequencing was carried out using PBMCs or T cells enriched from blood (not recorded which). The CDR3 reads CASRDGPVETQYF. In DNA, the CDR3 is TGTGCCAGCAGGGATGGGCCTGTAGAGACCCAGTACTTC.